One and the same sample provided the 15 T cell receptor beta chains below, sequenced in a study of shared clonotypes between healthy human individuals. Profiled with immunoSEQ multiplex PCR; TCRdb holds only in-frame clones, not every one. Of 2,500,000 or so clones listed, 93% are singletons. Sequencing input: naive CD4+ T cells from PBMCs. This sample's subset: CD45RA+ positively selected. The receptors shown here come from a man younger than 35 in good health. Some clones in this sample may be carry-over from other donors' samples.

The chain links TRBV6-4 to TRBJ2-1; D remains ambiguous. This CDR3 comprises 14 residues. Germline assignment: CDR1 MRHNA and CDR2 SNTAGT. The V gene lost 3 bases and the J gene lost 9 bases, with 15 bases spanning the gap. The CDR3 loop reads CASSDQDMAGEQFF. In nucleotides, the CDR3 is TGTGCCAGCAGTGATCAAGATATGGCTGGTGAGCAGTTCTTC.

The V and J genes are TRBV19 and TRBJ1-1; 8 positions agree with TRBD1. CDR3 length equals 14 residues. Germline V gene data show CDR1 as LNHDA and CDR2 as SQIVND (reference sequence). The ends lost 6 bases at V and 5 bases at J; junction bases unmatched: 8. CDR3 amino acids: CASSGTGGRTEAFF. The CDR3 nucleotides read TGTGCCAGTAGCGGAACAGGGGGAAGGACTGAAGCTTTCTTT.

The J gene is TRBJ2-7, the V gene TRBV18, with 12 positions matching TRBD2. The CDR3 has 16 amino acids. Germline assignment: CDR1 KGHSH and CDR2 LQKENI. After removal of 6 bases from V and 6 bases from J, the junction contained 12 bases not matched to a gene. CDR3 amino acids: CASSRGLAGLQPEQYF. CDR3 nucleotide sequence: TGTGCCAGCTCCCGAGGACTAGCGGGGCTCCAGCCCGAGCAGTACTTC.

The CDR3 bases are TGTGCCAGCAGCTTGGTGGCGCCGTACACTGAAGCTTTCTTT. The encoded protein is CASSLVAPYTEAFF. This sequence joins TRBV5-6 and TRBJ1-1; D is uncertain. CDR1 SGHDT and CDR2 YYEEEE come from the germline V gene. V was cut by 0 bases and J by 3 bases, with 9 bases left in between. This CDR3 spans 14 amino acids.

Only a few counts were recorded for this clone. CDR3 protein: CASSPNRGSQPQHF. As DNA, the CDR3 is TGTGCCAGCAGCCCGAACAGGGGGAGTCAGCCCCAGCATTTT. The chain couples TRBV28 to TRBJ1-5; 8 bases are shared with TRBD1. V shed 6 bases, J shed 6 bases, and the junction held 7 bases outside the gene matches. The CDR3 is 14 residues long. Germline V gene lookup returns CDR1 MDHEN and CDR2 SYDVKM.

The chain has TRBV19 and TRBJ2-2; 10 bases line up with TRBD2. The CDR3 has 17 amino acids. Germline CDR1 LNHDA, CDR2 SQIVND (reference sequence). The V segment lost 1 base and the J segment 5 bases; nucleotides outside the gene matches: 7. DNA of the CDR3: TGTGCCAGTAGTATAGGGCTAGCGGGAGAAATTACCGGGGAGCTGTTTTTT. Protein sequence: CASSIGLAGEITGELFF. Full variable domain (missing parts from reference TRBV19 and TRBJ2-2): DGGITQSPKYLFRKEGQNVTLSCEQNLNHDAMYWYRQDPGQGLRLIYYSQIVNDFQKGDIAEGYSVSREKKESFPLTVTSAQKNPTAFYLCASSIGLAGEITGELFFGEGSRLTVL.

This clone was counted only a few times. The chain carries TRBV29-1 and TRBJ1-1, with a tentative D call TRBD1 (5 bases). This CDR3 spans 13 amino acids. CDR1 and CDR2 (germline): SQVTM, ANQGSEA. Trimming left V 4 bases short and J 8 bases short, with 17 bases between. CDR3 sequence (DNA): TGCAGCGTTGCCGGGACCCTGAAGAGAGAAGCTTTCTTT. This codes for CSVAGTLKREAFF.

V and J are TRBV5-8 and TRBJ1-5; TRBD1 matches at 7 bases. Trimming at V came to 4 bases and at J to 4 bases, leaving 14 bases not matched to a gene. Germline lookup yields CDR1 SGHTS and CDR2 YDEGEE. This CDR3 spans 17 amino acids. CDR3: CASSPRGLEQRNQPQHF. DNA for the CDR3: TGTGCCAGCAGCCCAAGGGGGCTGGAACAAAGAAATCAGCCCCAGCATTTT.

The chain carries TRBV25-1 and TRBJ1-4; D is undetermined. Per germline, CDR1 MGHDK and CDR2 SYGVNS. V shed 7 bases and J shed 3 bases, with 12 bases lying between them. This CDR3 spans 14 amino acids. In DNA, the CDR3 is TGTGCCAGCAATAATAGAGGGCCTAATGAAAAACTGTTTTTT. It encodes CASNNRGPNEKLFF.

This sequence joins TRBV30 and TRBJ1-1; no definite D call. Between the trimmed V and J ends, which lost 4 bases and 1 base, there was a span of 7 bases. The CDR3 runs 12 residues. CDR1 GTSNPN and CDR2 SVGIG come from the germline V gene (reference sequence). CDR3 loop: CAWTASNTEAFF. The CDR3, as DNA: TGTGCCTGGACCGCCTCGAACACTGAAGCTTTCTTT.

This chain joins TRBV9 and TRBJ2-1; no reliable D call. In germline, CDR1 is SGDLS, CDR2 YYNGEE. The CDR3 runs to 12 residues. Trimming left V 3 bases short and J 10 bases short, with 11 bases between. CDR3 sequence reads: CASSAADEEQFF. CDR3 DNA sequence: TGTGCCAGCAGCGCAGCAGATGAAGAGCAGTTCTTC.

The chain couples TRBV9 to TRBJ2-5; 11 bases are a match to TRBD1. J gave up 8 bases and V 0 bases, and 6 bases lay outside the gene matches. The CDR3 runs to 15 residues. Germline V gene lookup returns CDR1 SGDLS and CDR2 YYNGEE. In DNA, the CDR3 is TGTGCCAGCAGCGTAGCGGGACAGGGGGTTGCAACCCAGTACTTC. Translating gives CASSVAGQGVATQYF.

The gene calls are TRBV5-8 and TRBJ1-1, with unresolved D. Germline assignment: CDR1 SGHTS and CDR2 YDEGEE. The V end was cut by 2 bases, the J end by 2 bases, with 10 bases between. The CDR3 length is 14 residues. The CDR3 sequence is CASSLTHSNTEAFF. DNA for the CDR3: TGTGCCAGCAGCTTAACCCACAGCAACACTGAAGCTTTCTTT.

This clone was counted a single time. The rearrangement uses TRBV5-6 and TRBJ2-6, with a possible D match to TRBD1 (6 bases). The V end was cut by 3 bases, the J end by 2 bases, with 12 bases between. The germline V gene has CDR1 SGHDT and CDR2 YYEEEE. This CDR3 spans 16 amino acids. CDR3 coding DNA: TGTGCCAGCAGCTCCGACCCAGGGGCTGGGGCCAACGTCCTGACTTTC. Encoded protein: CASSSDPGAGANVLTF.

V and J are TRBV14 and TRBJ1-4; TRBD1 matches at 8 bases. The CDR3 loop spans 14 amino acids. Germline V gene sequence: CDR1 SGHDN, CDR2 FVKESK. Trimming removed 6 bases from V and 6 bases from J; junction bases left unmatched: 6. The CDR3 sequence is CASSLRGRYEKLFF. The CDR3 nucleotides read TGTGCCAGCAGTCTCAGGGGGCGGTATGAAAAACTGTTTTTT.